This is a list of T cell receptor beta chains from one sample in a study of T cells in Graves' hyperthyroidism and ophthalmopathy. Each CDR3 protein gets one entry after TCRdb re-called the multiplex PCR reads with MiXCR. The table lists around 380,000 distinct CDR3 sequences, 13% of them singletons. The sample comprised blood. The receptors come from a man aged 30 to 39 with Graves' hyperthyroidism that later progressed to Graves' ophthalmopathy. Each CDR3 is given with its conserved first and last residue. Fields, in order: D gene, clone size, V gene, J gene, CDR3 protein, CDR3 DNA. A D gene is named only where the DNA matches it firmly. Clone size is stated in some rows and not others, as once, few, many or a class when expanded.

-,-,TRBV27,TRBJ1-2,CASSLGDGRYGYTF,TGTGCCAGCAGTTTAGGGGACGGCCGCTATGGCTACACCTTC
TRBD2,few,TRBV4-1,TRBJ2-2,CASSHLSGEDTGELFF,TGCGCCAGCAGCCACTTAAGCGGGGAGGACACCGGGGAGCTGTTTTTT
TRBD1,many,TRBV7-2,TRBJ1-2,CASSSDRTPNYGYTF,TGTGCCAGCAGCTCGGACAGGACCCCTAACTATGGCTACACCTTC
-,few,TRBV24-1,TRBJ1-5,CATSDEVSNQPQHF,TGTGCCACCAGTGATGAGGTTAGCAATCAGCCCCAGCATTTT
TRBD1,many,TRBV6-1,TRBJ2-1,CASSVLQGEYNEQFF,TGTGCCAGCAGTGTCCTCCAGGGGGAATACAATGAGCAGTTCTTC
TRBD1,many,TRBV5-1,TRBJ2-5,CASSLTGGTSETQYF,TGCGCCAGCAGCTTGACAGGGGGGACGTCAGAGACCCAGTACTTC
-,many,TRBV2,TRBJ2-7,CASSDPSRDSYEQYF,TGTGCCAGCAGTGACCCTAGCCGGGATTCCTACGAGCAGTACTTC
-,few,TRBV5-6,TRBJ1-2,CASSRPGPNYGYTF,TGTGCCAGCAGTCGTCCGGGACCTAACTATGGCTACACCTTC
TRBD1,-,TRBV6-5,TRBJ2-1,CASSYGGGDRYNEQFF,TGTGCCAGCAGTTACGGCGGTGGGGACAGATACAATGAGCAGTTCTTC
TRBD1,many,TRBV28,TRBJ2-5,CASSPGTGAVRRAYF,TGTGCCAGCAGTCCAGGGACAGGGGCTGTTCGACGGGCCTACTTC
-,-,TRBV29-1,TRBJ2-1,CSVHQGNEQFF,TGCAGCGTGCATCAGGGGAATGAGCAGTTCTTC
TRBD1,many,TRBV24-1,TRBJ2-7,CATSTGGSYEQYF,TGTGCCACCTCAACAGGGGGCTCCTACGAGCAGTACTTC
TRBD1,-,TRBV5-1,TRBJ2-7,CASSLGTGGTSYEQYF,TGCGCCAGCAGCCTTGGGACAGGGGGGACCTCCTACGAGCAGTACTTC
TRBD2,many,TRBV6-1,TRBJ2-2,CASSPPGREDTGELFF,TGTGCCAGCAGTCCCCCGGGGAGGGAGGACACCGGGGAGCTGTTTTTT
-,many,TRBV12-5,TRBJ2-2,CASGQDLRGPGELFF,TGTGCTAGTGGCCAAGACCTTCGCGGTCCCGGGGAGCTGTTTTTT
-,many,TRBV7-3,TRBJ2-5,CASSPGDSFWETQYF,TGTGCCAGCAGCCCAGGGGACTCATTCTGGGAGACCCAGTACTTC
-,-,TRBV9,TRBJ2-3,CASSVDDHTQYF,TGTGCCAGCAGCGTAGACGATCATACGCAGTATTTT
-,many,TRBV2,TRBJ2-1,CASMKYNEQFF,TGTGCCAGCATGAAGTACAATGAGCAGTTCTTC
-,-,TRBV29-1,TRBJ2-7,CSVRGSRGGYEQYF,TGCAGCGTTCGGGGGAGCAGGGGAGGCTACGAGCAGTACTTC
-,many,TRBV12-3/TRBV12-4,TRBJ2-3,CASRPWGSTDTQYF,TGTGCCAGCAGACCCTGGGGGTCCACAGATACGCAGTATTTT
TRBD1,few,TRBV7-9,TRBJ1-2,CASSSPGDRTTNYGYTF,TGTGCCAGCAGCTCCCCGGGGGACAGGACTACTAACTATGGCTACACCTTC
TRBD1,many,TRBV7-9,TRBJ1-4,CASRTGTDEKLFF,TGTGCCAGCAGAACCGGGACAGATGAAAAACTGTTTTTT
-,many,TRBV7-2,TRBJ2-4,CASSLHRGKNIQYF,TGTGCCAGCAGCTTACACCGAGGGAAAAACATTCAGTACTTC
-,many,TRBV7-9,TRBJ2-7,CASSLISSNEQYF,TGTGCCAGCAGCTTAATTAGCTCTAACGAGCAGTACTTC
-,many,TRBV2,TRBJ1-4,CASSLGRRSEKLFF,TGTGCCAGCAGTTTGGGGAGGCGAAGTGAAAAACTGTTTTTT
-,many,TRBV28,TRBJ1-5,CASSFYWQYSNQPQHF,TGTGCCAGCAGTTTCTATTGGCAATATAGCAATCAGCCCCAGCATTTT
TRBD1,many,TRBV28,TRBJ1-5,CASSLPIPGQGFYSNQPQHF,TGTGCCAGCAGTTTACCGATACCGGGACAGGGTTTTTATAGCAATCAGCCCCAGCATTTT
-,few,TRBV19,TRBJ1-1,CASSIDPWGSMNTEAFF,TGTGCCAGTAGTATAGACCCATGGGGAAGCATGAACACTGAAGCTTTCTTT
-,few,TRBV2,TRBJ1-2,CASAIAHQVNYGYTF,TGTGCCAGCGCCATCGCCCATCAGGTGAACTATGGCTACACCTTC
-,few,TRBV10-3,TRBJ1-4,CAISESSGGEKLFF,TGTGCCATCAGTGAGTCGTCGGGGGGGGAAAAACTGTTTTTT
TRBD1,few,TRBV9,TRBJ2-3,CASSADNRDRDTDTQYF,TGTGCCAGCAGCGCCGATAACAGGGACAGGGACACAGATACGCAGTATTTT
-,many,TRBV10-3,TRBJ2-1,CAISESLEGLEGANEQFF,TGTGCCATCAGTGAGTCGCTTGAGGGGCTAGAAGGGGCCAATGAGCAGTTCTTC
-,-,TRBV6-1,TRBJ2-6,CASSIMWGAGANVLTF,TGTGCCAGCAGCATCATGTGGGGCGCGGGGGCCAACGTCCTGACTTTC
TRBD2,many,TRBV3-1,TRBJ2-1,CASSPHLGEGEQFF,TGTGCCAGCAGCCCCCATCTTGGGGAGGGTGAGCAGTTCTTC
TRBD2,many,TRBV7-2,TRBJ2-5,CASSDRTSGGETQYF,TGTGCCAGCAGCGACCGGACTAGCGGGGGTGAGACCCAGTACTTC
-,-,TRBV28,TRBJ1-2,CASSLPVNYGYTF,TGTGCCAGCAGTTTACCCGTGAACTATGGCTACACCTTC
TRBD1,few,TRBV27,TRBJ2-2,CASSFPGTGVTNTGELFF,TGTGCCAGCAGTTTTCCCGGGACAGGGGTTACGAACACCGGGGAGCTGTTTTTT
TRBD2,few,TRBV6-1,TRBJ2-1,CASSLTSGPSNEQFF,TGTGCCAGCAGTCTAACTAGCGGACCTAGCAATGAGCAGTTCTTC
-,many,TRBV6-1,TRBJ2-2,CASSPHSKGGTTNTGELFF,TGTGCCAGCAGTCCCCATAGCAAGGGGGGGACAACGAACACCGGGGAGCTGTTTTTT
-,many,TRBV11-2,TRBJ1-2,CASSPQAAYGYTF,TGTGCCAGCAGCCCCCAGGCAGCCTATGGCTACACCTTC
-,-,TRBV19,TRBJ1-5,CASSIDPPSDQPQHF,TGTGCCAGTAGTATAGATCCCCCGTCCGATCAGCCCCAACATTTT
-,few,TRBV5-1,TRBJ2-2,CASSLAQTGNTGELFF,TGCGCCAGCAGCTTGGCCCAGACAGGGAACACCGGGGAGCTGTTTTTT
-,few,TRBV4-1,TRBJ2-6,CASSQGQFSGANVLTF,TGCGCCAGCAGCCAAGGACAGTTCTCTGGGGCCAACGTCCTGACTTTC
TRBD1,few,TRBV29-1,TRBJ1-1,CSVERDRGGIEAFF,TGCAGCGTTGAGCGGGACAGGGGGGGGATTGAAGCTTTCTTT
-,many,TRBV7-8,TRBJ1-2,CASSSTASGYTF,TGTGCCAGCAGCTCGACGGCTTCTGGCTACACCTTC
-,many,TRBV5-1,TRBJ1-3,CASSLAGVQGNTIYF,TGCGCCAGCAGCTTGGCAGGGGTCCAAGGAAACACCATATATTTT
TRBD1,-,TRBV12-3/TRBV12-4,TRBJ2-1,CASGTARYNEQFF,TGTGCCAGTGGGACAGCCCGATACAATGAGCAGTTCTTC
-,many,TRBV2,TRBJ2-5,CASSVFGQETQYF,TGTGCCAGCAGTGTTTTCGGCCAAGAGACCCAGTACTTC
-,-,TRBV2,TRBJ2-1,CASSVSNNEQFF,TGTGCCAGCAGTGTGAGCAACAATGAGCAGTTCTTC
-,-,TRBV29-1,TRBJ2-3,CSVDGLPPSTDTQYF,TGCAGCGTTGATGGACTGCCACCTAGCACAGATACGCAGTATTTT
-,many,TRBV20-1,TRBJ2-1,CSARDTQGFWEQFF,TGCAGTGCTAGAGATACTCAGGGATTTTGGGAGCAGTTCTTC